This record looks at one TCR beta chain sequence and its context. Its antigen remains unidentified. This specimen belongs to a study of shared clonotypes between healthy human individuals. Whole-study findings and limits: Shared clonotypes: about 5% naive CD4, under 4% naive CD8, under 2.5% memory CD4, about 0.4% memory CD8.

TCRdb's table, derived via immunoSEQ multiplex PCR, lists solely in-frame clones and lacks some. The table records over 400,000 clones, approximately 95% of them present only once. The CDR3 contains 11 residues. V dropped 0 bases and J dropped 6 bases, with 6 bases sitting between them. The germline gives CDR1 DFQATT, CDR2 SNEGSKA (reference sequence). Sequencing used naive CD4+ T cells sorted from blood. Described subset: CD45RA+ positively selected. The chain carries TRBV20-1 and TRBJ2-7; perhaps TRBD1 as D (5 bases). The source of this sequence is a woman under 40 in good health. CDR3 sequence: CSARDRVEQYF. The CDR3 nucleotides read TGCAGTGCTAGAGACAGGGTCGAGCAGTACTTC.